The sequence of this T cell receptor (beta chain) was determined in a study of identifying expanded T cells in peripheral blood. The length of the CDR3 is 15 residues. From germline, CDR1 is SEHNR and CDR2 FQNEAQ (reference sequence). Losses at the gene ends were 0 bases for V and 6 bases for J; bases not matched to a gene: 6. No infections or other immune events were documented during collection. Notes on the study in general: Over approximately two and four weeks, about 15 and 19 clones changed, versus 1.2 between replicates. Clone count variance between roughly 2-week samples rose with total template count.

Profiled with immunoSEQ multiplex PCR; TCRdb holds only in-frame clones, not every one. This sample has approximately 120,000 clones, with more than 80% found just once. Of note for this clone: Its antigen remains unknown.

Sequenced material: blood. The chain carries TRBV7-9 and TRBJ2-5; 8 bases match TRBD1. The clonotype originates from a person aged 18 to 75 in good health. CDR3 in amino acids: CASSLASGGAKTQYF. CDR3 nucleotides: TGTGCCAGCAGCTTAGCGTCAGGGGGCGCAAAGACCCAGTACTTC.